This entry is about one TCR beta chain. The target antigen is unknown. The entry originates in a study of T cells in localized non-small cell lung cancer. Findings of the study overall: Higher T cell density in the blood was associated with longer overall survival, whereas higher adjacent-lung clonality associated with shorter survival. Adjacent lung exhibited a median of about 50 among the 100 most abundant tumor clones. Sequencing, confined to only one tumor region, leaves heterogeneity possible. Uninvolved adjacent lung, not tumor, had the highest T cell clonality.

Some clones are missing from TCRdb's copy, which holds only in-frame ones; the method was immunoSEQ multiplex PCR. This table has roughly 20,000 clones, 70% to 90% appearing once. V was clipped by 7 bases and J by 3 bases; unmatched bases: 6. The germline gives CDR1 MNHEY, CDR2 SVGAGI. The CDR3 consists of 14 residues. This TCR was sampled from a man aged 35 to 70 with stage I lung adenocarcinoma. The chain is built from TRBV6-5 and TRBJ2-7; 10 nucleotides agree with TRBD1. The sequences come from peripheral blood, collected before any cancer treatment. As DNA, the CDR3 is TGTGCCAGCACCCCGGACAGGGGGAGCTACGAGCAGTACTTC. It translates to CASTPDRGSYEQYF.